This passage covers 16 T cell receptor beta chains from one sample sequenced in a study of T cells in Graves' hyperthyroidism and ophthalmopathy. TCR beta CDR3 region amplification was performed from RNA transcripts. With the HTBI primer set, the TCR CDR3 went through a first round of RT-PCR. Via MiXCR, TCRdb re-called the multiplex PCR reads, giving one row per CDR3 protein. Altogether some 560,000 distinct CDR3 sequences are present, roughly 15% being singletons, with the ten largest covering approximately 15%. The specimen was blood. The receptors shown here come from a woman aged 40 to 49 with Graves' hyperthyroidism.

At least ten counts were recorded for this clonotype. The chain couples TRBV7-8 to TRBJ2-5; D remains ambiguous. The CDR3 extends over 14 amino acids. V was clipped by 1 base and J by 2 bases, with 8 bases between them. CDR1 SGHVS and CDR2 FQNEAQ come from the germline V gene. CDR3 residues: CASSLDLWQETQYF. In DNA form, the CDR3 reads TGTGCCAGCAGCTTAGATCTCTGGCAAGAGACCCAGTACTTC.

Points on this clonotype: A much larger clone differs by one base, so this may be a read error. The chain employs TRBV5-1 and TRBJ2-5; TRBD1 aligns across 8 bases. Looked up from germline, CDR1 is SGHRS and CDR2 is YFSETQ. V lost 4 bases and J lost 5; bases outside the gene matches: 22. This CDR3 has 19 amino acids. CDR3 coding DNA: TGCGCCAGCAGCGCGAGAGGGGACAGGTTCGCCGCGGGTTCGGAGACCCAGTACTTC. Translated, it gives CASSARGDRFAAGSETQYF.

This clonotype has a handful of counts. CDR3 in amino acids: CASRPPLNEQFF. The CDR3, as DNA: TGTGCCAGCAGGCCCCCCTTGAATGAGCAGTTCTTC. The V and J genes are TRBV6-2 or TRBV6-3 and TRBJ2-1; D unresolved. Trimming left V 6 bases short and J 7 bases short, with 10 bases between. The CDR3 spans 12 residues. Germline V gene data show CDR1 as MNHEY and CDR2 as SVGEGT.

Many counts were recorded for this clonotype. This chain connects TRBV28 to TRBJ2-3; 8 nucleotides align to TRBD2. The CDR3 contains 16 residues. Germline assignment: CDR1 MDHEN and CDR2 SYDVKM. Trimming cost V 4 bases and J 6 bases; bases outside gene matches: 12. CDR3 protein: CASSSRQREFVDTQYF. CDR3 DNA sequence: TGTGCCAGCAGTTCCCGTCAGCGGGAGTTCGTCGATACGCAGTATTTT.

The table lists this clonotype with many counts. The chain employs TRBV20-1 and TRBJ2-3, with a possible D match to TRBD2 (5 bases). Germline CDR1 reads DFQATT; CDR2 reads SNEGSKA (reference sequence). V was clipped by 6 bases and J by 0 bases, with 16 bases between them. The CDR3 is 15 residues long. The CDR3 coding sequence is TGCAGTGCATCTTTACGGGGAACTAGCACAGATACGCAGTATTTT. Translated: CSASLRGTSTDTQYF.

There are a few counts of this clonotype. The chain couples TRBV28 to TRBJ1-2; D is undetermined. This CDR3 region has 14 residues. Germline V lookup: CDR1 MDHEN, CDR2 SYDVKM. V was clipped by 1 base and J by 3 bases, with 9 bases between them. CDR3 nucleotide sequence: TGTGCCAGCAGTTTATCCCGGGGAGACTATGGCTACACCTTC. It yields the protein CASSLSRGDYGYTF.

The chain employs TRBV20-1 and TRBJ2-3; TRBD2 matches 7 bases. This CDR3 comprises 14 residues. The V and J ends lost 6 bases and 2 bases, in that order; junction bases with no gene match: 8. Germline V gives CDR1 DFQATT, CDR2 SNEGSKA (reference sequence). This CDR3 reads CSAGDTSVTDTQYF. The DNA of the CDR3 is TGCAGTGCCGGAGATACTAGCGTCACAGATACGCAGTATTTT.

The chain couples TRBV4-1 to TRBJ2-7; 12 bases line up with TRBD1. After removal of 2 bases from V and 8 bases from J, the junction contained 10 bases not matched to a gene. CDR1 is MGHRA and CDR2 is YSYEKL in the germline V gene. The CDR3 sequence is 16 residues long. CDR3 sequence: CASSQSPGQGAGQQYF. CDR3 nucleotide sequence: TGCGCCAGCAGCCAAAGCCCGGGACAGGGGGCCGGTCAGCAGTACTTC.

In this sample, this clonotype turned up many times. V and J are TRBV20-1 and TRBJ2-5; TRBD1 is a possible D gene (6 bases). This CDR3 has 13 amino acids. The V and J ends lost 5 bases and 5 bases respectively, with 15 bases between them. Germline V CDR1 and CDR2: DFQATT, SNEGSKA (reference sequence). In nucleotides, the CDR3 is TGCAGTGCTCAACAGGGTCTGCGGGAGACCCAGTACTTC. It translates to CSAQQGLRETQYF.

This clonotype has just a few counts. The chain joins TRBV15 to TRBJ2-5; 10 bases map to TRBD2. The CDR3 has 16 amino acids. V lost 0 bases and J lost 5; bases outside the gene matches: 6. CDR1 and CDR2 (germline): LNHNV, YYDKDF (reference sequence). CDR3 sequence: CATSRDRAGGGETQYF. For the CDR3, the DNA is TGTGCCACCAGCAGAGATCGAGCGGGAGGGGGGGAGACCCAGTACTTC.

The V and J genes are TRBV5-1 and TRBJ1-3, with 7 bases fitting TRBD1. Trimming at V came to 4 bases and at J to 0 bases, leaving 1 base not matched to a gene. There are 14 residues in the CDR3. CDR1 and CDR2 (germline): SGHRS, YFSETQ. CDR3 bases: TGCGCCAGCAGCCGGGACAGCTCTGGAAACACCATATATTTT. Protein: CASSRDSSGNTIYF.

In this sample, this clonotype turned up many times. The V gene is TRBV20-1, the J gene TRBJ2-7, with 10 positions matching TRBD2. The CDR3 contains 14 residues. V lost 6 bases, J lost 6 bases, and 11 bases stayed unmatched. Looked up from germline, CDR1 is DFQATT and CDR2 is SNEGSKA (reference sequence). CDR3 protein: CSAPNIAGGGEQYF. The CDR3 DNA sequence: TGCAGTGCCCCTAATATAGCGGGAGGCGGCGAGCAGTACTTC.

Concerning this clonotype: A much more abundant neighbour one base away suggests this may be a read error. The V call is TRBV2, the J call TRBJ2-5; tentatively, D is TRBD1 (5 bases). The CDR3 is 11 amino acids. Trimming removed 11 bases from V and 5 bases from J, with 12 bases in between. Per germline, CDR1 SNHLY and CDR2 FYNNEI. DNA for the CDR3: TGTGCCGGTGGGGCAGGGGAGACCCAGTACTTC. Its translation is CAGGAGETQYF.

This clonotype was seen only a few times. The gene calls are TRBV12-3 or TRBV12-4 and TRBJ2-7; tentatively, D is TRBD1 (6 bases). V dropped 8 bases and J dropped 1 base, with 12 bases sitting between them. The CDR3 has 13 residues. This CDR3 is CASGLGHSYEQYF. DNA for the CDR3: TGTGCCAGCGGCCTGGGACATTCCTACGAGCAGTACTTC.

This sequence joins TRBV19 and TRBJ2-6; the D gene is possibly TRBD2 (6 bases). The CDR3 loop spans 20 amino acids. The germline V gene encodes CDR1 LNHDA and CDR2 SQIVND (reference sequence). Trimming took 4 bases from V and 1 from J, leaving 23 bases between them. The CDR3 is CASSTWDSPGTLSGANVLTF. Written as DNA, the CDR3 is TGTGCCAGTAGTACGTGGGACTCCCCCGGGACTCTGTCTGGGGCCAACGTCCTGACTTTC.

In regard to this clonotype: This may be a read error, as it is one base from a much larger clone. DNA of the CDR3: TGTGCCAGCATCAGCCCGGGACAGGAGGCTGGCTACACCTTC. It is translated as CASISPGQEAGYTF. V and J are TRBV27 and TRBJ1-2, with 8 bases fitting TRBD1. Unmatched junction bases numbered 11, after V lost 7 bases and J lost 7 bases. CDR3 length: 14 amino acids. Germline lookup yields CDR1 MNHEY and CDR2 SMNVEV (reference sequence).